The present T cell receptor beta chain was sequenced within a study of blood T cell repertoires in COVID-19. Study-level background: The cDNA or gDNA used as material had been derived from T cells, B-cell-depleted T cells, or PBMCs.

Per the study methods: Estimation of nucleated cell counts relied on the amplification of reference gene primers. This table comes from immunoSEQ multiplex PCR, and its TCRdb copy is limited to in-frame clones, with some not included. For V, J and clone size, that table is used; D and trimming come from the DNA. The sample shows under 400,000 clones, 80% to 90% of them seen only once. CDR1 is SGHTA and CDR2 is FQGTGA in the germline V gene. V dropped 5 bases and J dropped 1 base, with 11 bases sitting between them. The CDR3 length is 15 residues. In its sample, this clone was seen many times. The clonotype comes from a woman aged 30 to 39 with COVID-19, enrolled during active disease. The rearrangement links TRBV7-3 to TRBJ2-2, with D uncertain. The specimen sequenced was peripheral blood. CDR3: CASSPTPGNTGELFF. In nucleotides, the CDR3 is TGTGCCAGCAGCCCGACCCCGGGGAACACCGGGGAGCTGTTTTTT.